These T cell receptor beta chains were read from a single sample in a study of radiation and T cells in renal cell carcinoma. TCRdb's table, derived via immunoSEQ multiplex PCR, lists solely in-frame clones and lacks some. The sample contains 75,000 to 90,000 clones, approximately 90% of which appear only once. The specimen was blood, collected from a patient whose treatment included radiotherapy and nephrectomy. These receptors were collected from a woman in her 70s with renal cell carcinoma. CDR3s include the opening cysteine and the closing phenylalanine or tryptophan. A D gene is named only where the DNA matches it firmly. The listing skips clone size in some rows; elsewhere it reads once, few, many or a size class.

CDR3nt: TGTGCCAGCAGCTTAAAAGGACGGCATAATTCACCCCTCCACTTT; CDR3aa: CASSLKGRHNSPLHF; abundance: once; j_gene: TRBJ1-6; v_gene: TRBV11-3; d_gene: .
CDR3nt: TGTGCCAGTAGTATCCGGACAGGGGCTTATAGCAATCAGCCCCAGCATTTT; CDR3aa: CASSIRTGAYSNQPQHF; abundance: .; j_gene: TRBJ1-5; v_gene: TRBV19; d_gene: TRBD1
CDR3nt: TGCGCCAGCAGCCTTAGCGGGGGGGCCTATGAGCAGTTCTTC; CDR3aa: CASSLSGGAYEQFF; abundance: .; j_gene: TRBJ2-1; v_gene: TRBV4-1; d_gene: TRBD2
CDR3nt: TGTGCCAGCAGCCTGGGGACAGGGGGCGCATCGTCCTATGGCTACACCTTC; CDR3aa: CASSLGTGGASSYGYTF; abundance: .; j_gene: TRBJ1-2; v_gene: TRBV7-8; d_gene: TRBD1
CDR3nt: TGTGCCAGCAGTGTAGGGGATGGCTACACCTTC; CDR3aa: CASSVGDGYTF; abundance: .; j_gene: TRBJ1-2; v_gene: TRBV2; d_gene: .
CDR3nt: TGTGCCAGCAGTGGCCCCCGGGACAGGGTCGTGGGCGGTGAGCAGTTCTTC; CDR3aa: CASSGPRDRVVGGEQFF; abundance: .; j_gene: TRBJ2-1; v_gene: TRBV6-1; d_gene: TRBD1
CDR3nt: TGCGCCAGCAGCCCCCATACAGGGGCCAACACCGGGGAGCTGTTTTTT; CDR3aa: CASSPHTGANTGELFF; abundance: .; j_gene: TRBJ2-2; v_gene: TRBV5-1; d_gene: TRBD1
CDR3nt: TGCGCCAGCAGCCAAGGGGGGGCGCGTGGAAACACCATATATTTT; CDR3aa: CASSQGGARGNTIYF; abundance: once; j_gene: TRBJ1-3; v_gene: TRBV4-3; d_gene: .
CDR3nt: TGTGCCAGCAGCCCACGACAGGGGTTCTCCTACAATGAGCAGTTCTTC; CDR3aa: CASSPRQGFSYNEQFF; abundance: .; j_gene: TRBJ2-1; v_gene: TRBV7-2; d_gene: TRBD1
CDR3nt: TGTGCCAGCAGTAGCGGGGGGGGCTCCTACAATGAGCAGTTCTTC; CDR3aa: CASSSGGGSYNEQFF; abundance: .; j_gene: TRBJ2-1; v_gene: TRBV27; d_gene: TRBD2
CDR3nt: TGTGCCAGTAGATCTTCCGGGGGTTACGAGCAGTACTTC; CDR3aa: CASRSSGGYEQYF; abundance: .; j_gene: TRBJ2-7; v_gene: TRBV19; d_gene: .
CDR3nt: TGTGCCAGTAGTATAGAGGCTGGGACAGGGGAGCTGTTTTTT; CDR3aa: CASSIEAGTGELFF; abundance: few; j_gene: TRBJ2-2; v_gene: TRBV19; d_gene: .
CDR3nt: TGTGCCTGGAGTGGGGGGGACAGGGTTTTTTCAAACGAGCAGTACTTC; CDR3aa: CAWSGGDRVFSNEQYF; abundance: once; j_gene: TRBJ2-7; v_gene: TRBV30; d_gene: TRBD1
CDR3nt: TGTGCCAGCAGCCCCTGGGGGGGCACCGGGGAGCTGTTTTTT; CDR3aa: CASSPWGGTGELFF; abundance: .; j_gene: TRBJ2-2; v_gene: TRBV13; d_gene: TRBD2
CDR3nt: TGTGCCAGCAGCTTAGCGCTCGGGGGCGAGGACCAAGAGACCCAGTACTTC; CDR3aa: CASSLALGGEDQETQYF; abundance: once; j_gene: TRBJ2-5; v_gene: TRBV11-1; d_gene: .
CDR3nt: TGTGCCAGCAGCTTAGAGGGCCTCAACTATGGCTACACCTTC; CDR3aa: CASSLEGLNYGYTF; abundance: .; j_gene: TRBJ1-2; v_gene: TRBV7-9; d_gene: .
CDR3nt: TGTGCCAGCAGCCCCAGACACCGGACAGATTCACCCCTCCACTTT; CDR3aa: CASSPRHRTDSPLHF; abundance: .; j_gene: TRBJ1-6; v_gene: TRBV7-8; d_gene: .
CDR3nt: TGTGCCAGCAGCTTAGGCCCAGGGGGGGTCTACGAGCAGTACTTC; CDR3aa: CASSLGPGGVYEQYF; abundance: .; j_gene: TRBJ2-7; v_gene: TRBV7-2; d_gene: .
CDR3nt: TGTGCCAGCATGAACCAGGGACATTATGGCTACACCTTC; CDR3aa: CASMNQGHYGYTF; abundance: .; j_gene: TRBJ1-2; v_gene: TRBV2; d_gene: .
CDR3nt: TGTGCCAGCAGCCCAGACGGGGGCGGGGATCAGCCCCAGCATTTT; CDR3aa: CASSPDGGGDQPQHF; abundance: .; j_gene: TRBJ1-5; v_gene: TRBV7-9; d_gene: .
CDR3nt: TGTGCCAGCAGCTTCAATTACAGGGCAGGGAATGAGCAGTTCTTC; CDR3aa: CASSFNYRAGNEQFF; abundance: .; j_gene: TRBJ2-1; v_gene: TRBV7-2; d_gene: .
CDR3nt: TGTGCCAGCAGCTTAGCGAATGGCGGGGGGACTTACACAGATACGCAGTATTTT; CDR3aa: CASSLANGGGTYTDTQYF; abundance: .; j_gene: TRBJ2-3; v_gene: TRBV7-2; d_gene: TRBD2
CDR3nt: TGTGCCAGCAGTCCCGTAGGAGGGGGACAAGCTTTCTTT; CDR3aa: CASSPVGGGQAFF; abundance: .; j_gene: TRBJ1-1; v_gene: TRBV6-1; d_gene: .
CDR3nt: TGTGCCAGCAGCGTAGGCAATCAGCCCCAGCATTTT; CDR3aa: CASSVGNQPQHF; abundance: .; j_gene: TRBJ1-5; v_gene: TRBV6-1; d_gene: .
CDR3nt: TGTGCCAGCATTAAGGGACAGAGGAACACTGAAGCTTTCTTT; CDR3aa: CASIKGQRNTEAFF; abundance: .; j_gene: TRBJ1-1; v_gene: TRBV6-5; d_gene: TRBD1
CDR3nt: TGTGCCAGCAGCCAAGGCGGACAGGGCAATCAGCCCCAGCATTTT; CDR3aa: CASSQGGQGNQPQHF; abundance: once; j_gene: TRBJ1-5; v_gene: TRBV4-2; d_gene: TRBD1
CDR3nt: TGCGCCAGCAGCTTGGATCAGGGGGCTTCCTACAATGAGCAGTTCTTC; CDR3aa: CASSLDQGASYNEQFF; abundance: once; j_gene: TRBJ2-1; v_gene: TRBV5-1; d_gene: TRBD1
CDR3nt: TGTGCCAGCAGTTTTAGGAACAGGCGGGAGACCCAGTACTTC; CDR3aa: CASSFRNRRETQYF; abundance: .; j_gene: TRBJ2-5; v_gene: TRBV27; d_gene: .
CDR3nt: TGTGCCGTGGGGGAGCTGGATACGCAGTATTTT; CDR3aa: CAVGELDTQYF; abundance: .; j_gene: TRBJ2-3; v_gene: TRBV2; d_gene: .
CDR3nt: TGCGCCAGCAGCCAACCGAGAAGCGCCGGGACAGGGAAGAAGGCAGATACGCAGTATTTT; CDR3aa: CASSQPRSAGTGKKADTQYF; abundance: .; j_gene: TRBJ2-3; v_gene: TRBV4-1; d_gene: TRBD1
CDR3nt: TGTGCCAGCAGCGGGCTGCCCGGGACAGGTTACAATGAGCAGTTCTTC; CDR3aa: CASSGLPGTGYNEQFF; abundance: once; j_gene: TRBJ2-1; v_gene: TRBV11-3; d_gene: TRBD1
CDR3nt: TGTGCCAGCAGCGTGGGAGAGTGGGACAGGGATGCTTTCTTT; CDR3aa: CASSVGEWDRDAFF; abundance: .; j_gene: TRBJ1-1; v_gene: TRBV9; d_gene: TRBD1